The text below deals with one T cell receptor beta chain. These data originate in a study of cytomegalovirus exposure and HLA in healthy donors. The germline gives CDR1 LNHDA, CDR2 SQIVND (reference sequence). V dropped 6 bases and J dropped 1 base, with 15 bases sitting between them. The CDR3 is 15 amino acids. The repertoire was sequenced with immunoSEQ multiplex PCR; TCRdb's copy has only in-frame clones and lacks some. The repertoire consists of 60,000 to 80,000 clones, with 85% to 95% occurring once and the leading ten covering about 3.5%. The sequenced material came from PBMCs. The clonotype originates from a woman aged 18-29 years in good health and CMV-seropositive. The rearrangement links TRBV19 to TRBJ2-5; tentative D call: TRBD1 (6 bases). In DNA, the CDR3 is TGTGCCAGTAGCGCCGGGACAAGGGGCCAAGAGACCCAGTACTTC. Its protein product is CASSAGTRGQETQYF. Filled out from reference TRBV19 and TRBJ2-5, the complete variable domain reads DGGITQSPKYLFRKEGQNVTLSCEQNLNHDAMYWYRQDPGQGLRLIYYSQIVNDFQKGDIAEGYSVSREKKESFPLTVTSAQKNPTAFYLCASSAGTRGQETQYFGPGTRLLVL.